Following are 20 T cell receptor beta chains from one sample sequenced in a study of blood T cell repertoires in COVID-19. Libraries were prepared by immunoSEQ multiplex PCR; TCRdb keeps only in-frame clonotypes and omits some of them. The repertoire has 150,000 or so clones, less than 85% of them found once; the top ten carry over 9.5%. Sequencing used PBMCs or T cells enriched from blood (not recorded which). These receptor sequences come from a man aged 50-59 years who had recovered from COVID-19.

In this sample, this clone turned up a few times. The chain links TRBV4-3 to TRBJ1-2; no firm D call. CDR1 is LGHNA, CDR2 YSLEER, per germline. CDR3 length: 13 amino acids. V lost 1 base, J lost 2 bases, and 5 bases lay in between. DNA for the CDR3: TGCGCCAGCAGCCAAGGGGCCAACTATGGCTACACCTTC. It codes for CASSQGANYGYTF.

V usage is TRBV7-9 and J usage is TRBJ2-5; the match to TRBD1 covers 9 bases. The CDR3 loop spans 16 amino acids. CDR1 and CDR2 from the germline V gene are SEHNR and FQNEAQ (reference sequence). After removal of 2 bases from V and 1 base from J, the junction contained 5 bases not matched to a gene. The CDR3 reads CASSLSGQGIQETQYF. CDR3 in DNA: TGTGCCAGCAGCTTATCCGGACAGGGGATCCAAGAGACCCAGTACTTC.

The gene calls are TRBV3-1 (or the pseudogene TRBV3-2) and TRBJ2-3; maybe TRBD2 (5 bases). Germline assignment: CDR1 LGHDT and CDR2 YNNKEL (reference sequence). The CDR3 is 17 amino acids. Trimming removed 2 bases from V and 0 bases from J, with 15 bases in between. CDR3: CASSQRGRRPSTDTQYF. The CDR3 DNA reads TGTGCCAGCAGCCAACGAGGGCGCCGACCTAGCACAGATACGCAGTATTTT.

Comment on this clone: The limits of the CDR3 on the DNA are not certain, so only TCRdb's listed CDR3 is given. This rearrangement joins TRBV19 to TRBJ2-7; TRBD1, the table's D call, was not compared with the DNA. The V gene's germline CDR1 is LNHDA and CDR2 SQIVND (reference sequence). The CDR3 region is 15 residues in length, termini included. The CDR3 reads CASTSVGDSFYEQYF.

The chain has TRBV5-4 and TRBJ1-2, with D perhaps matching TRBD1 (5 bases). V was clipped by 2 bases and J by 5 bases, with 13 bases between them. This CDR3 is built from 14 residues. Germline V gives CDR1 SGHNT, CDR2 YYREEE (reference sequence). The CDR3 DNA is TGTGCCAGCAGCTTCGGGGGGGGAGGATATGGCTACACCTTC. Protein product: CASSFGGGGYGYTF.

The V call is TRBV19, the J call TRBJ2-7; unclear D gene. The ends were cut back, 3 bases at V and 0 bases at J, with 9 bases in the middle. The CDR3 has 14 amino acids. Germline V gives CDR1 LNHDA, CDR2 SQIVND (reference sequence). CDR3 loop: CASSMRGSSYEQYF. As DNA, the CDR3 is TGTGCCAGTAGTATGCGCGGTAGCTCCTACGAGCAGTACTTC. Looking up the rest from reference TRBV19 and TRBJ2-7 gives the full variable domain: DGGITQSPKYLFRKEGQNVTLSCEQNLNHDAMYWYRQDPGQGLRLIYYSQIVNDFQKGDIAEGYSVSREKKESFPLTVTSAQKNPTAFYLCASSMRGSSYEQYFGPGTRLTVT.

The chain combines TRBV6-5 with TRBJ1-3, with 9 bases fitting TRBD1. CDR3 length: 14 residues. CDR1 and CDR2 from the germline V gene are MNHEY and SVGAGI. V dropped 5 bases and J dropped 5; count of bases not matched to a gene: 4. The CDR3 DNA is TGTGCCAGCAGTCCCACAGGGGGCAGAAACACCATATATTTT. It specifies CASSPTGGRNTIYF.

The chain has TRBV20-1 and TRBJ1-1; D is ambiguous. This CDR3 is built from 10 residues. The germline V gene encodes CDR1 DFQATT and CDR2 SNEGSKA (reference sequence). The CDR3 here is CRRREAGAFF. In DNA, the CDR3 is TGCAGACGGAGGGAGGCCGGAGCTTTCTTT.

The rearrangement links TRBV4-1 to TRBJ2-5; 9 bases are a match to TRBD1. Germline V lookup: CDR1 MGHRA, CDR2 YSYEKL. The V and J ends lost 3 bases and 2 bases, in that order; junction bases with no gene match: 10. The length of the CDR3 is 17 residues. The CDR3 DNA reads as TGCGCCAGCAGCCAGGCGGCGACAGGGGGTACACAAGAGACCCAGTACTTC. Translating gives CASSQAATGGTQETQYF.

This chain links TRBV30 with TRBJ2-1; 7 bases are a match to TRBD1. Germline CDR1 GTSNPN, CDR2 SVGIG (reference sequence). The J segment lost 5 bases and the V segment lost 8 bases, leaving 9 bases of the junction unmatched. This CDR3 is 13 amino acids long. The CDR3 here is CAQGESRNNEQFF. In DNA form, the CDR3 reads TGTGCCCAGGGGGAGTCGAGGAACAATGAGCAGTTCTTC. The variable domain in full, with the rest retrieved from reference TRBV30 and TRBJ2-1, is SQTIHQWPATLVQPVGSPLSLECTVEGTSNPNLYWYRQAAGRGLQLLFYSVGIGQISSEVPQNLSASRPQDRQFILSSKKLLLSDSGFYLCAQGESRNNEQFFGPGTRLTVL.

V and J are TRBV2 and TRBJ1-2; D is unresolved. The ends were cut back, 2 bases at V and 8 bases at J, with 12 bases in the middle. This CDR3 region has 13 residues. CDR1 and CDR2 from the germline V gene are SNHLY and FYNNEI. The CDR3 reads CASSERGRSGYTF. For the CDR3, the DNA is TGTGCCAGCAGTGAACGCGGGAGGAGCGGCTACACCTTC.

The chain is built from TRBV6-5 and TRBJ2-7, with 11 nucleotides matching TRBD2. Germline CDR1 and CDR2: MNHEY and SVGAGI. The CDR3 is made up of 14 amino acids. Germline trimming cut 5 bases from V and 5 bases from J; bases unmatched to any gene: 5. The CDR3 coding sequence is TGTGCCAGCAGTCGACTAGCGGGGAGGGACGAGCAGTACTTC. Its translation is CASSRLAGRDEQYF.

The chain recombines TRBV5-1 with TRBJ2-3; D possibly corresponds to TRBD2 (6 bases). This CDR3 is 14 amino acids long. The V gene lost 9 bases and the J gene lost 0 bases, with 14 bases spanning the gap. Looked up from germline, CDR1 is SGHRS and CDR2 is YFSETQ. The CDR3 sequence: CATGLTTSTDTQYF. CDR3 sequence (DNA): TGCGCCACAGGACTAACCACTAGCACAGATACGCAGTATTTT.

This clone was seen a handful of times. The gene calls are TRBV28 and TRBJ1-5; 8 bases are a match to TRBD1. CDR3 length: 15 amino acids. Germline-derived CDR1 and CDR2 are MDHEN and SYDVKM. The J segment lost 0 bases and the V segment lost 6 bases, leaving 4 bases of the junction unmatched. This chain's CDR3 is CASRTGEASNQPQHF. The CDR3 DNA reads TGTGCCAGCAGGACAGGGGAGGCTAGCAATCAGCCCCAGCATTTT. The full variable domain, its missing parts supplied by reference TRBV28 and TRBJ1-5, is DVKVTQSSRYLVKRTGEKVFLECVQDMDHENMFWYRQDPGLGLRLIYFSYDVKMKEKGDIPEGYSVSREKKERFSLILESASTNQTSMYLCASRTGEASNQPQHFGDGTRLSIL.

V usage is TRBV5-4 and J usage is TRBJ2-7, with 12 bases fitting TRBD1. CDR1 and CDR2 (germline): SGHNT, YYREEE (reference sequence). This CDR3 is built from 14 residues. The V gene end was trimmed by 3 bases and the J gene end by 7 bases; junction bases not matched to a gene: 5. Written as DNA, the CDR3 is TGTGCCAGCAGCTCGGGACAGGGGGCGGGTGAGCAGTACTTC. Its protein is CASSSGQGAGEQYF.

The chain recombines TRBV6-5 with TRBJ1-6; D possibly corresponds to TRBD1 (5 bases). The germline CDR1 and CDR2 sequences are MNHEY and SVGAGI. The length of the CDR3 is 14 residues. Trimming left V 6 bases short and J 8 bases short, with 14 bases between. The CDR3 nucleotides read TGTGCCAGCAGCGATCGGTGGGGGGATTCACCCCTCCACTTT. Translated: CASSDRWGDSPLHF.

The chain has TRBV11-2 and TRBJ1-2, with a weak D call TRBD1 (5 bases). The germline V gene has CDR1 SGHAT and CDR2 FQNNGV. The CDR3 sequence is 13 residues long. Deletions cut 0 bases from V and 7 bases from J, with 9 bases between. Here the CDR3 DNA reads TGTGCCAGCAGCTTAGATGGGGCCGGTGGCTACACCTTC. It specifies CASSLDGAGGYTF.

This CDR3 reads CASSTRGSSYEQYF. The CDR3 nucleotides read TGTGCCAGCAGCACAAGGGGAAGCTCCTACGAGCAGTACTTC. The V gene is TRBV6-5, the J gene TRBJ2-7; a weak D match, TRBD1 (5 bases). The V gene's germline CDR1 is MNHEY and CDR2 SVGAGI. The ends were cut back, 6 bases at V and 0 bases at J, with 12 bases in the middle. This CDR3 comprises 14 residues.

The chain is built from TRBV2 and TRBJ1-4; D unclear. The CDR3 runs 14 residues. From germline, CDR1 is SNHLY and CDR2 FYNNEI. Trimming took 8 bases from V and 1 from J, leaving 11 bases between them. The CDR3 loop reads CASGPGVTNEKLFF. The CDR3, as DNA: TGTGCCAGCGGGCCCGGGGTAACTAATGAAAAACTGTTTTTT.

The chain employs TRBV27 and TRBJ1-1; a weak D match, TRBD1 (5 bases). V lost 3 bases and J lost 1, with 15 bases in between. The CDR3 sequence is 16 residues long. Germline CDR1 and CDR2: MNHEY and SMNVEV (reference sequence). The CDR3: CASSLSLGGRNTEAFF. DNA of the CDR3: TGTGCCAGCAGTTTGAGCCTGGGGGGGAGGAACACTGAAGCTTTCTTT.